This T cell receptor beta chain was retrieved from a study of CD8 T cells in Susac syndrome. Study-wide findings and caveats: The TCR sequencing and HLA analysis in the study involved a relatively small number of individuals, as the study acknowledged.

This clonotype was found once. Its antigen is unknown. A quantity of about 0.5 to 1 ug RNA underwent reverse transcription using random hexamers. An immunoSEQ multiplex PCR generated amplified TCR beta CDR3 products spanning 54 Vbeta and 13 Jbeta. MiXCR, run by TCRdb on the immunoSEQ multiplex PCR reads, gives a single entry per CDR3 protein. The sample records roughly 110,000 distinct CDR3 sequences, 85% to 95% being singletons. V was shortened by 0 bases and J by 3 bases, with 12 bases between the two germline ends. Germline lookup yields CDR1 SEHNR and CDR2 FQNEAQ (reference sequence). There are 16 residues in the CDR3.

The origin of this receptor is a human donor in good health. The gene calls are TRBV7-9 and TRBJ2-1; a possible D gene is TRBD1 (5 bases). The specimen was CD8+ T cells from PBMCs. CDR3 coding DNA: TGTGCCAGCAGCTTAGCGGTAGTCAGGGACTACAATGAGCAGTTCTTC. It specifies CASSLAVVRDYNEQFF. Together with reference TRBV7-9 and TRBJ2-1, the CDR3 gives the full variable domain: DTGVSQNPRHKITKRGQNVTFRCDPISEHNRLYWYRQTLGQGPEFLTYFQNEAQLEKSRLLSDRFSAERPKGSFSTLEIQRTEQGDSAMYLCASSLAVVRDYNEQFFGPGTRLTVL.